This T cell receptor beta chain is drawn from a study of beta chain features in type 1 diabetes. This clone was seen a handful of times. Expressed TCRB transcripts got sequenced, as all isolated RNA was reverse transcribed. Clones were read by immunoSEQ multiplex PCR, and TCRdb kept only the in-frame ones, dropping some. This table holds some 150,000 clones, about 10% found once. Per the germline V gene, CDR1 is LGHNA and CDR2 is YSLEER. CDR3 length: 17 amino acids. The ends lost 6 bases at V and 1 base at J; junction bases unmatched: 8. The sample was naive CD4+ T cells from blood. The rearrangement joins TRBV4-3 to TRBJ2-6; TRBD1 matches 8 bases. This receptor was taken from a man younger than 30 in good health. This CDR3 is CASRPGTGRSGANVLTF. The CDR3 DNA is TGCGCCAGCAGACCCGGGACAGGTCGTTCTGGGGCCAACGTCCTGACTTTC.